This T cell receptor beta chain was profiled in a study of cytomegalovirus exposure and HLA in healthy donors. Whole-study findings and limits: The study recorded 160 or so TCR beta chains that were cytomegalovirus-associated. Presence/absence results assume similar sequencing depth per donor, which may not hold. In a later analysis, the majority of CMV-associated beta chains seemingly showed HLA restriction.

The PCR made use of 60 Vbeta and 13 Jbeta primers. Measured with immunoSEQ multiplex PCR; TCRdb has only the in-frame clones, and not every one. The table lists under 200,000 clones, about 65% of them singletons. This CDR3 has 14 amino acids. V lost 3 bases, J lost 6 bases, and 12 bases lay in between. CDR1 is LNHDA and CDR2 is SQIVND in the germline V gene (reference sequence). Each of the donors was a healthy bone marrow donor. On this clone itself: Antigen: not known.

The V gene is TRBV19, the J gene TRBJ2-1; D might be TRBD1 (5 bases). Sequencing input: PBMCs. This TCR was sampled from a woman in her twenties or thirties in good health and CMV-seronegative. CDR3 amino acids: CASSIQGSANEQFF. CDR3 in DNA: TGTGCCAGTAGTATCCAGGGCAGTGCCAATGAGCAGTTCTTC.